The rows below give T cell receptor beta chains drawn from one sample of a study of blood T cells in healthy people across ages. TCRdb recomputed calls from the 5' RACE reads with MiXCR, one row per CDR3 protein. Among about 590,000 distinct CDR3 sequences listed, about 30% were seen once. Sequenced: blood. These TCRs come from a woman of 80 years or more in good health. CDR3s include the opening cysteine and the closing phenylalanine or tryptophan. D genes are given only for firm matches. Clone size, where shown, is once, few, many, or a class for clones that have expanded.

TRBJ1-5 TRBV11-2 15 many TRBD1 CASSSGTGGRQPQHF TGTGCCAGCAGCTCGGGGACAGGGGGGCGGCAGCCCCAGCATTTT
TRBJ2-4 TRBV7-9 12 many . CASGLIENIQYF TGTGCCAGCGGCCTTATAGAAAACATTCAGTACTTC
TRBJ1-2 TRBV4-1 17 many . CASSQEGTRVSNYGYTF TGCGCCAGCAGCCAAGAAGGCACACGTGTATCTAACTATGGCTACACCTTC
TRBJ1-2 TRBV3-1 17 many . CASSFAGLRAPTYGYTF TGTGCCAGCAGCTTCGCGGGACTTCGAGCCCCGACCTATGGCTACACCTTC
TRBJ2-2 TRBV5-6 16 . . CASSLAAGANTGELFF TGTGCCAGCAGCTTGGCTGCGGGGGCCAACACCGGGGAGCTGTTTTTT
TRBJ1-2 TRBV7-9 13 many . CASSPRGARGYTF TGTGCCAGCAGTCCCCGGGGGGCGCGTGGCTACACCTTC
TRBJ2-5 TRBV29-1 13 . TRBD1 CSVSRGLEETQYF TGCAGCGTCTCCAGGGGGCTGGAAGAGACCCAGTACTTC
TRBJ2-1 TRBV5-1 13 few TRBD1 CANSPDRVNEQFF TGCGCCAACTCCCCGGACAGGGTCAACGAGCAGTTCTTC
TRBJ2-7 TRBV30 15 few . CAWSNRGQRGYEQYF TGTGCCTGGAGTAACCGAGGCCAAAGGGGGTACGAGCAGTACTTC
TRBJ2-1 TRBV6-1 13 many TRBD1 CASSELSRDSKFF TGTGCCAGCAGTGAGCTTTCCCGGGACAGTAAGTTCTTC
TRBJ2-1 TRBV4-2 18 . TRBD2 CASSQTVSGGHRWNEQFF TGTGCCAGCAGCCAAACCGTGAGCGGGGGCCACCGGTGGAATGAGCAGTTCTTC
TRBJ2-3 TRBV7-2 17 . TRBD2 CASSLIAGGTSTDTQYF TGTGCCAGCAGCTTAATCGCGGGGGGGACAAGCACAGATACGCAGTATTTT
TRBJ1-1 TRBV5-1 14 . . CASSLKRGNTEAFF TGCGCCAGCAGCCTTAAGAGGGGGAACACTGAAGCTTTCTTT
TRBJ1-2 TRBV5-1 15 few TRBD1 CASSLATGGTYGYTF TGCGCCAGCAGCTTGGCGACAGGGGGGACCTATGGCTACACCTTC
TRBJ2-1 TRBV24-1 14 many TRBD2 CATASGGAYNEQFF TGTGCCACCGCTAGCGGGGGGGCCTACAATGAGCAGTTCTTC
TRBJ1-2 TRBV3-1 12 few . CASSQDHSHYTF TGTGCCAGCAGCCAAGATCACAGCCACTACACCTTC
TRBJ2-3 TRBV7-2 16 few TRBD1 CASSVQGAGSADTQYF TGTGCCAGCAGCGTACAGGGGGCCGGGTCGGCAGATACGCAGTATTTT
TRBJ1-6 TRBV7-2 11 many . CASRLGEVLHF TGTGCCAGCAGATTAGGGGAGGTCCTCCACTTT
TRBJ2-5 TRBV29-1 15 . TRBD2 CSVVRGGPPQETQYF TGCAGCGTTGTGCGGGGGGGCCCCCCCCAAGAGACCCAGTACTTC
TRBJ1-1 TRBV20-1 13 many . CSAPSEMNTEAFF TGCAGTGCGCCCTCGGAGATGAACACTGAAGCTTTCTTT
TRBJ1-5 TRBV5-1 19 . . CASSLDPGLPGESNQPQHF TGCGCCAGCAGCTTGGACCCGGGACTCCCTGGGGAGAGCAATCAGCCCCAGCATTTT
TRBJ2-7 TRBV27 15 many TRBD1 CASSSPGQRVYEQYF TGTGCCAGCAGTTCCCCGGGACAGCGCGTCTACGAGCAGTACTTC
TRBJ2-1 TRBV6-6 14 many TRBD1 CASNYRGSYNEQFF TGTGCCAGCAATTACAGGGGCTCCTACAATGAGCAGTTCTTC
TRBJ1-1 TRBV15 18 few TRBD1 CATSRGAGQAAMNTEAFF TGTGCCACCAGCAGAGGCGCGGGACAGGCGGCTATGAACACTGAAGCTTTCTTT
TRBJ1-2 TRBV10-3 15 many . CAISESRTANYGYTF TGTGCCATCAGTGAGTCGAGAACAGCTAACTATGGCTACACCTTC
TRBJ2-7 TRBV12-3/TRBV12-4 14 many TRBD1 CASSFRDRGHEQYF TGTGCCAGCAGTTTCCGGGACAGGGGCCACGAGCAGTACTTC
TRBJ1-2 TRBV6-5 13 many TRBD1 CASSRDRSYGYTF TGTGCCAGCAGTCGGGACAGAAGCTATGGCTACACCTTC
TRBJ1-2 TRBV18 11 many . CASSPSWGYTF TGTGCCAGCTCACCCTCATGGGGCTACACCTTC
TRBJ1-5 TRBV5-1 16 many TRBD1 CASSLDPGQVGRFQHF TGCGCCAGCAGCTTGGATCCGGGACAGGTTGGTAGGTTCCAGCATTTT
TRBJ1-1 TRBV4-2 15 few . CASSQRGGGRTEAFF TGTGCCAGCAGCCAGCGGGGAGGGGGGCGAACTGAAGCTTTCTTT
TRBJ2-3 TRBV12-3/TRBV12-4 16 many TRBD1 CASSLGDRASTDTQYF TGTGCCAGCAGCTTAGGAGACAGGGCTAGCACAGATACGCAGTATTTT
TRBJ2-2 TRBV11-2 16 many . CASSLLRGSGTGELFF TGTGCCAGCAGCTTATTGAGGGGATCGGGCACCGGGGAGCTGTTTTTT
TRBJ2-3 TRBV18 18 . TRBD1 CASSPRIRDREGTDTQYF TGTGCCAGCTCACCACGGATCAGGGACAGGGAGGGCACAGATACGCAGTATTTT
TRBJ2-3 TRBV5-1 15 many . CASSSSGRSVGTQYF TGCGCCAGCAGCTCCTCCGGACGCTCCGTGGGAACGCAGTATTTT
TRBJ1-2 TRBV29-1 13 many . CSANHLGTRGYTF TGCAGCGCCAATCATCTGGGTACGCGTGGCTACACCTTC
TRBJ2-7 TRBV20-1 14 . . CSASELGLSYEQYF TGCAGTGCTAGTGAATTGGGACTCTCCTACGAGCAGTACTTC
TRBJ2-7 TRBV18 9 few . CASSQTGYF TGTGCCAGCTCACAGACAGGGTACTTC
TRBJ2-7 TRBV5-1 13 many . CASSLSTGLQQYF TGCGCCAGCAGCTTGAGCACAGGTTTACAGCAGTACTTC
TRBJ2-1 TRBV27 15 few . CASSLQGRAWGEQFF TGTGCCAGCAGTTTACAGGGAAGGGCTTGGGGTGAGCAGTTCTTC
TRBJ2-7 TRBV30 12 . . CAWARGGYEQYF TGTGCCTGGGCCCGGGGTGGTTACGAGCAGTACTTC
TRBJ2-1 TRBV7-7 15 many . CASSREGGGDNEQFF TGTGCCAGCAGTCGTGAGGGGGGGGGTGACAATGAGCAGTTCTTC
TRBJ2-5 TRBV21-1 13 . . CASSKGSVETQYF TGTGCCAGCAGCAAAGGTAGCGTGGAGACCCAGTACTTC
TRBJ2-1 TRBV2 14 . . CASSEGAPGLEQFF TGTGCCAGCAGTGAGGGAGCCCCAGGGCTCGAGCAGTTCTTC
TRBJ1-5 TRBV6-1 13 . . CASLQNSNQPQHF TGTGCCAGCCTCCAGAATAGCAATCAGCCCCAGCATTTT
TRBJ1-6 TRBV7-9 15 few TRBD1 CASSLAAGGSSPLHF TGTGCCAGCAGCTTAGCGGCAGGGGGAAGTTCACCCCTCCACTTT
TRBJ1-5 TRBV20-1 14 many . CSARDPGGIQPQHF TGCAGTGCTAGAGATCCCGGAGGCATCCAGCCCCAGCATTTT